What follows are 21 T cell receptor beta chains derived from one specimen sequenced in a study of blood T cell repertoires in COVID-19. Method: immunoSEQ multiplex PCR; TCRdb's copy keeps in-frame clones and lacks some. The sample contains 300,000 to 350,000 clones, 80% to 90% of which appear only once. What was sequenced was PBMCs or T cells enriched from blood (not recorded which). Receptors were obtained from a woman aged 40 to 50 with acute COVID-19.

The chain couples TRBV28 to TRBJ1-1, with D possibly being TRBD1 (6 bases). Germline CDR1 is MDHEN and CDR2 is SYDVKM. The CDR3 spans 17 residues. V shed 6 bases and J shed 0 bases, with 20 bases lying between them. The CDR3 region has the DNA TGTGCCAGCAGCTACATAAGCTGGGGGCAGGTGAACACTGAAGCTTTCTTT. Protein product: CASSYISWGQVNTEAFF. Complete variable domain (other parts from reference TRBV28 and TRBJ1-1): DVKVTQSSRYLVKRTGEKVFLECVQDMDHENMFWYRQDPGLGLRLIYFSYDVKMKEKGDIPEGYSVSREKKERFSLILESASTNQTSMYLCASSYISWGQVNTEAFFGQGTRLTVV.

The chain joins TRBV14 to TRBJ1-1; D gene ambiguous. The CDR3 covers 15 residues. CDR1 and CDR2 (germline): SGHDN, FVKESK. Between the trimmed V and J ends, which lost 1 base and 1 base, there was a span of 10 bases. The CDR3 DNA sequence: TGTGCCAGCAGCCAAGTTGGTAGCCCGAACACTGAAGCTTTCTTT. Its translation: CASSQVGSPNTEAFF.

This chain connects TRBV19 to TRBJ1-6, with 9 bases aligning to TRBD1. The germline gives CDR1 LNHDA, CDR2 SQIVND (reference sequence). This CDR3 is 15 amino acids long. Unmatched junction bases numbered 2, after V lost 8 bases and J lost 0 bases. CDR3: CASGTGYSYNSPLHF. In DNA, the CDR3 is TGTGCCAGTGGGACAGGGTACTCCTATAATTCACCCCTCCACTTT.

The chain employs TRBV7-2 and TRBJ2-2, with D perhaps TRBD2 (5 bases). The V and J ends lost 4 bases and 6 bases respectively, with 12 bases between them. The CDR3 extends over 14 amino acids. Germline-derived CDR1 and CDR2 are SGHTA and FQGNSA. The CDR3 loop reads CASSYRRDSGELFF. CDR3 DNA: TGTGCCAGCAGCTATCGCCGGGATTCCGGGGAGCTGTTTTTT.

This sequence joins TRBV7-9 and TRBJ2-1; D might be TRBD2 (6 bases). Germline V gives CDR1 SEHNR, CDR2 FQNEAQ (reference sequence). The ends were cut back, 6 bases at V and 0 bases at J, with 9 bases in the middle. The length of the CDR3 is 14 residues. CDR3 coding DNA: TGTGCCAGCAGTTTACTAGCCTCCTACAATGAGCAGTTCTTC. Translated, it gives CASSLLASYNEQFF.

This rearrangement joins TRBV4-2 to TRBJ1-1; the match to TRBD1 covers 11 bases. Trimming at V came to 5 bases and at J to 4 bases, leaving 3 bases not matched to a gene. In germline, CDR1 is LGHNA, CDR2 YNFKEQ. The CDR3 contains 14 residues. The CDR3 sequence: CASSWGQGGTEAFF. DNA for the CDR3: TGTGCCAGCAGCTGGGGACAGGGGGGCACTGAAGCTTTCTTT.

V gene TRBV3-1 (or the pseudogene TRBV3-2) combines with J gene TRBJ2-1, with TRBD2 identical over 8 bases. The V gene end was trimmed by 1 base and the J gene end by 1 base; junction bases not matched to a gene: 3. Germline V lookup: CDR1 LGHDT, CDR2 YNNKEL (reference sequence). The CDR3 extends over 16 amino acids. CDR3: CASSQGSGSSYNEQFF. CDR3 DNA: TGTGCCAGCAGCCAAGGAAGCGGGAGTTCCTACAATGAGCAGTTCTTC.

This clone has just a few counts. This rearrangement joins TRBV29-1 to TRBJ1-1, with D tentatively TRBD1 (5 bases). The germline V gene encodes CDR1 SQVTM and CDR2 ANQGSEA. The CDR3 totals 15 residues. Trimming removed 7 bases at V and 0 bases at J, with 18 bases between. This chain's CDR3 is CSASRGFLMNTEAFF. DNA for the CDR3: TGCAGCGCTTCAAGGGGTTTCTTAATGAACACTGAAGCTTTCTTT.

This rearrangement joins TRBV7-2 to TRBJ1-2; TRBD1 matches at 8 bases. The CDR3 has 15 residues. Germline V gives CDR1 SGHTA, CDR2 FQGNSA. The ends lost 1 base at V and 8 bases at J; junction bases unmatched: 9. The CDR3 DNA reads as TGTGCCAGCAGCTTAGTAGGAGGACAGGGATACGGCTACACCTTC. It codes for CASSLVGGQGYGYTF.

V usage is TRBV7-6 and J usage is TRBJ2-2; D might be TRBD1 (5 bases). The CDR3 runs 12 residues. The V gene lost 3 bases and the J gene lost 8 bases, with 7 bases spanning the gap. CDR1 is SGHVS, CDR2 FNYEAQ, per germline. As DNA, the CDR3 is TGTGCCAGCAGCTTTGGGGCGGGGGAGCTGTTTTTT. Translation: CASSFGAGELFF.

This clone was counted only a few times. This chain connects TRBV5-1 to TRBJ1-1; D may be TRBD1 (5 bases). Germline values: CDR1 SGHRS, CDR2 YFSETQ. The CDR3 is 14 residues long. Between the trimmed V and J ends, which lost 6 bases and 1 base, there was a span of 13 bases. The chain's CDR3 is CASTPGGENTEAFF. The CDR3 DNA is TGCGCCAGCACACCTGGGGGGGAGAACACTGAAGCTTTCTTT.

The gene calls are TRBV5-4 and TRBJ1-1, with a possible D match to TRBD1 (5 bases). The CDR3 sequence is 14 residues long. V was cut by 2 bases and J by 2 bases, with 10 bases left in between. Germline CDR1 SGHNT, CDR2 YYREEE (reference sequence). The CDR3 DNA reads TGTGCCAGCAGCTTCCAAGGGGTCAACACTGAAGCTTTCTTT. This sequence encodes CASSFQGVNTEAFF.

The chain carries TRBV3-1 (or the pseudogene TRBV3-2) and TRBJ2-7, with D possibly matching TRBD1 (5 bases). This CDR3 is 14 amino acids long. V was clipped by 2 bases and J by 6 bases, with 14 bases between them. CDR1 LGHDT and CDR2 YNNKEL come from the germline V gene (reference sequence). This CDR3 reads CASSQLQGSSEQYF. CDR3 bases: TGTGCCAGCAGCCAACTGCAGGGTTCTAGCGAGCAGTACTTC.

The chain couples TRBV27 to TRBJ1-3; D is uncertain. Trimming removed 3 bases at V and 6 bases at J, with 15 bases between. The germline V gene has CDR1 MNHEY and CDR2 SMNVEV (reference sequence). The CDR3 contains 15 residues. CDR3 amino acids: CASSLKYDMLNTIYF. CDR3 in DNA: TGTGCCAGCAGTTTGAAGTATGACATGTTAAACACCATATATTTT.

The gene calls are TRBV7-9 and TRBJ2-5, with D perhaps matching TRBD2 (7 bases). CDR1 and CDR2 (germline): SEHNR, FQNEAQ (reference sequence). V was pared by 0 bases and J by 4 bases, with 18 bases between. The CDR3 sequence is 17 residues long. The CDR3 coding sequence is TGTGCCAGCAGCTTAGCGCTCGGGGGGCGCGATCTAGAGACCCAGTACTTC. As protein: CASSLALGGRDLETQYF.

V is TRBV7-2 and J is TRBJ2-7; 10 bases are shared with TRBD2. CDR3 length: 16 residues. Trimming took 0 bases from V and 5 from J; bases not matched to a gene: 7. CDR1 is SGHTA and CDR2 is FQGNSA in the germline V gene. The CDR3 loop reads CASSLASLAGANEQYF. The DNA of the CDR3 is TGTGCCAGCAGCTTAGCGAGTCTAGCGGGAGCGAACGAGCAGTACTTC.

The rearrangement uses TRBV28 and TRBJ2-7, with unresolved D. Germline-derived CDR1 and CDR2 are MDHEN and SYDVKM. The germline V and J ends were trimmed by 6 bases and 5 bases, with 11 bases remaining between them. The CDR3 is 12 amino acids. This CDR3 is CASRSLNNEQYF. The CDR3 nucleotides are TGTGCCAGCAGAAGCTTAAATAACGAGCAGTACTTC.

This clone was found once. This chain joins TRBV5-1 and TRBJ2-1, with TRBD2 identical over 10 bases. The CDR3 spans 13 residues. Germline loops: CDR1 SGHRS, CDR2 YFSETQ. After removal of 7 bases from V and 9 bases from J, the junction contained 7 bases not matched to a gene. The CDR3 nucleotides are TGCGCCAGCGGGAGTAGCGGGAGGTCTGAGCAGTTCTTC. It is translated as CASGSSGRSEQFF.

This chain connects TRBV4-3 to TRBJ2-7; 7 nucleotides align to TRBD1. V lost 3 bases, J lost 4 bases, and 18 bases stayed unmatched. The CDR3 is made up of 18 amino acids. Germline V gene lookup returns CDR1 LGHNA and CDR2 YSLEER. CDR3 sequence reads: CASSQERTGFLAGYEQYF. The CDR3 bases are TGCGCCAGCAGCCAGGAACGGACAGGTTTCCTTGCAGGGTACGAGCAGTACTTC.

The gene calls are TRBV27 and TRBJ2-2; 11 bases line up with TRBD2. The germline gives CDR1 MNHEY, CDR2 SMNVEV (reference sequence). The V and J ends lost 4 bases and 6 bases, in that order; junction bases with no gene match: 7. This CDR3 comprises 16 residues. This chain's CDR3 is CASSSRGSGRAGELFF. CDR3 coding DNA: TGTGCCAGCAGTTCCCGGGGTAGCGGGAGGGCCGGGGAGCTGTTTTTT.

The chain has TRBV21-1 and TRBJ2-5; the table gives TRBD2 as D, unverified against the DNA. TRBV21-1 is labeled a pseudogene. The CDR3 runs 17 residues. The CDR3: CASSKCGGSREEETQYF. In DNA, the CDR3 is TGTGCCAGCAGCAAATGCGGTGGGAGTAGGGAAGAAGAGACCCAGTACTTC.